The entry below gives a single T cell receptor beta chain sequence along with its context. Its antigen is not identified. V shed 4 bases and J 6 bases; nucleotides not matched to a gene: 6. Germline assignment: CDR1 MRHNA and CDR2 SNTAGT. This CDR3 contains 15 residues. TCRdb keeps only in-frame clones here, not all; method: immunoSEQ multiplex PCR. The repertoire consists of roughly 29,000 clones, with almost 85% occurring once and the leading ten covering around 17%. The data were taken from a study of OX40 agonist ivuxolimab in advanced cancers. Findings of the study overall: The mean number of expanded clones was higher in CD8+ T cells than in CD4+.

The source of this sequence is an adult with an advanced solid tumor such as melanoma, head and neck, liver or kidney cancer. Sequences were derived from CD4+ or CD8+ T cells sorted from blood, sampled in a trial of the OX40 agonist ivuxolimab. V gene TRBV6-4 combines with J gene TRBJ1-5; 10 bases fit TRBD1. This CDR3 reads CASSGGTGERQPQHF. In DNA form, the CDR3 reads TGTGCCAGCAGTGGCGGGACAGGGGAGCGTCAGCCCCAGCATTTT.